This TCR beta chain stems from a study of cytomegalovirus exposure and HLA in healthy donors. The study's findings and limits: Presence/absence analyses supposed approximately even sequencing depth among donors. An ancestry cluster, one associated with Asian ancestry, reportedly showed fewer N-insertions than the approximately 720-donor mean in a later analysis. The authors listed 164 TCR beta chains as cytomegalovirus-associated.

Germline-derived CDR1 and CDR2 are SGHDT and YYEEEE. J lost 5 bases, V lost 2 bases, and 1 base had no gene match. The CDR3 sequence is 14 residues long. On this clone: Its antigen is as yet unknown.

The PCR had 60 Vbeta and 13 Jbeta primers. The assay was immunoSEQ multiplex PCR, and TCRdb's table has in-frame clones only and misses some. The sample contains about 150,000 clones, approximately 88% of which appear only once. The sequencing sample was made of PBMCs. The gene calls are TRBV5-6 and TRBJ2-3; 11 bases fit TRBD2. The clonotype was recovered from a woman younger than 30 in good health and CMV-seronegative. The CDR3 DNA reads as TGTGCCAGCAGCTTCCTAGCGGGGGGAGATACGCAGTATTTT. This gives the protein CASSFLAGGDTQYF.